Below are 20 T cell receptor beta chains sequenced from a single sample in a study of blood T cell repertoires in COVID-19. Sequencing used immunoSEQ multiplex PCR; TCRdb keeps in-frame clones, though not all of them. The data hold roughly 300,000 clones, with about 85% observed a single time. Source material: PBMCs or T cells enriched from blood (not recorded which). The receptors originated from a woman aged 25 to 39 who had recovered from COVID-19.

The chain couples TRBV7-8 to TRBJ1-2; D is uncertain. V dropped 5 bases and J dropped 0 bases, with 10 bases sitting between them. The CDR3 runs 14 residues. The germline CDR1 and CDR2 sequences are SGHVS and FQNEAQ. CDR3 coding DNA: TGTGCCAGCAGCCCCGCGGCTGCTAACTATGGCTACACCTTC. It is translated as CASSPAAANYGYTF. Full variable domain (outside the CDR3, taken from reference TRBV7-8 and TRBJ1-2): GAGVSQSPRYKVAKRGQDVALRCDPISGHVSLFWYQQALGQGPEFLTYFQNEAQLDKSGLPSDRFFAERPEGSVSTLKIQRTQQEDSAVYLCASSPAAANYGYTFGSGTRLTVV.

About this clone: Other DNA sequences in the same sample also yield this CDR3. The V gene is TRBV19, the J gene TRBJ1-5; a weak D match, TRBD1 (5 bases). The CDR3 is made up of 14 amino acids. With 3 bases removed from V and 7 bases from J, the gap between germline ends came to 13 bases. Germline lookup yields CDR1 LNHDA and CDR2 SQIVND (reference sequence). CDR3 coding DNA: TGTGCCAGTAGTATCGGGCAGGGTGGCCAGCCCCAGCATTTT. Its translation: CASSIGQGGQPQHF. Full variable domain (remainder filled in from reference TRBV19 and TRBJ1-5): DGGITQSPKYLFRKEGQNVTLSCEQNLNHDAMYWYRQDPGQGLRLIYYSQIVNDFQKGDIAEGYSVSREKKESFPLTVTSAQKNPTAFYLCASSIGQGGQPQHFGDGTRLSIL.

This clone was counted only a few times. The chain couples TRBV19 to TRBJ2-7; D is possibly TRBD1 (5 bases). This CDR3 is built from 13 residues. Per germline, CDR1 LNHDA and CDR2 SQIVND (reference sequence). Trimming removed 0 bases from V and 7 bases from J, with 10 bases in between. The CDR3 DNA follows: TGTGCCAGTAGTATAGACAGGGATGGGGAGCAGTACTTC. It specifies CASSIDRDGEQYF.

The chain joins TRBV19 to TRBJ1-1; D remains ambiguous. CDR1 and CDR2 from the germline V gene are LNHDA and SQIVND (reference sequence). The CDR3 contains 13 residues. Between the trimmed V and J ends, which lost 1 base and 5 bases, there was a span of 8 bases. CDR3: CASSIVSATEAFF. DNA of the CDR3: TGTGCCAGTAGTATAGTGTCCGCGACTGAAGCTTTCTTT.

The CDR3 loop reads CASSLFDRGNYGYTF. CDR3 sequence (DNA): TGTGCCAGCAGCTTATTCGACAGGGGAAACTATGGCTACACCTTC. J is TRBJ1-2 and V is TRBV11-1; TRBD1 aligns across 8 bases. The CDR3 covers 15 residues. The ends lost 2 bases at V and 2 bases at J; junction bases unmatched: 4. Germline V gene data show CDR1 as SGHAT and CDR2 as FQDESV (reference sequence).

The chain carries TRBV30 and TRBJ1-5, with 7 bases that match TRBD1. The CDR3 consists of 15 residues. Trimming took 0 bases from V and 7 from J; bases not matched to a gene: 9. Germline CDR1 is GTSNPN and CDR2 is SVGIG (reference sequence). CDR3 sequence: CAWSVTDRAGQPQHF. The CDR3 bases are TGTGCCTGGAGTGTCACTGACAGGGCTGGCCAGCCCCAGCATTTT.

This clone was observed a few times. The germline gene is not matched at one end of the junction; a read error may be the cause. The V and J genes are TRBV27 and TRBJ1-1; TRBD1 might be the D (5 bases). The CDR3 runs to 14 residues. CDR1 MNHEY and CDR2 SMNVEV come from the germline V gene (reference sequence). The CDR3, as DNA: TGTGCCAGCAGTTTAACGGTAGTGCAGGGTGAATCTTTCTTT. This sequence encodes CASSLTVVQGESFF.

This sequence joins TRBV5-1 and TRBJ1-1; TRBD1 matches 7 bases. This CDR3 has 13 amino acids. CDR1 and CDR2 (germline): SGHRS, YFSETQ. With 2 bases clipped from V and 8 bases from J, the junction kept 6 bases outside the gene matches. The CDR3 region is CASSLGGGGEAFF. CDR3 DNA: TGCGCCAGCAGCTTAGGAGGGGGCGGGGAAGCTTTCTTT.

The CDR3 loop is CASSLVVPGHNNSPLHF. For the CDR3, the DNA is TGTGCCAGCAGCTTAGTAGTACCGGGACACAATAATTCACCCCTCCACTTT. The V gene is TRBV13, the J gene TRBJ1-6, with D maybe TRBD1 (6 bases). This CDR3 region has 17 residues. V shed 1 base and J shed 5 bases, with 15 bases lying between them. CDR1 and CDR2 (germline): PRHDT, FYEKMQ (reference sequence).

CDR3 DNA sequence: TGTGCCTTCCGGGACAGGACTAACTATGGCTACACCTTC. The encoded protein is CAFRDRTNYGYTF. This chain joins TRBV30 and TRBJ1-2, with 8 positions matching TRBD1. With 7 bases clipped from V and 0 bases from J, the junction kept 4 bases outside the gene matches. The V gene's germline CDR1 is GTSNPN and CDR2 SVGIG (reference sequence). The CDR3 is made up of 13 amino acids.

The chain uses TRBV6-5 and TRBJ1-2; the match to TRBD1 covers 9 bases. The CDR3 has 12 amino acids. Germline V gene data show CDR1 as MNHEY and CDR2 as SVGAGI. Trimming cost V 6 bases and J 7 bases; bases outside gene matches: 3. CDR3 sequence: CASRQGAFGYTF. CDR3 bases: TGTGCCAGCAGACAGGGGGCGTTTGGCTACACCTTC.

The chain combines TRBV3-1 (or the pseudogene TRBV3-2) with TRBJ2-2; D is undetermined. CDR1 is LGHDT and CDR2 is YNNKEL in the germline V gene (reference sequence). The V end lost 2 bases, the J end lost 3 bases, and 4 bases lay between the germline ends. The CDR3 consists of 13 residues. CDR3 nucleotide sequence: TGTGCCAGCAGCCAATCTGACACCGGGGAGCTGTTTTTT. Amino acids: CASSQSDTGELFF.

Regarding this clone: Other DNA sequences in this specimen translate into the identical CDR3. The V and J genes are TRBV7-2 and TRBJ2-3, with D possibly matching TRBD2 (6 bases). Germline-derived CDR1 and CDR2 are SGHTA and FQGNSA. The CDR3 is 15 residues long. Trimming shortened V by 0 bases and J by 0 bases, and 7 bases separated the two germline ends. The CDR3 region is CASSLAGGSTDTQYF. CDR3 in DNA: TGTGCCAGCAGCTTAGCTGGGGGGAGCACAGATACGCAGTATTTT.

This clone came up once. The genes are TRBV30 and TRBJ1-1, with D uncertain. Germline V CDR1 and CDR2: GTSNPN, SVGIG (reference sequence). Trimming cost V 1 base and J 4 bases, with 13 bases left between them. This CDR3 has 14 amino acids. This chain's CDR3 is CAWSEGQAITEAFF. In DNA, the CDR3 is TGTGCCTGGAGTGAAGGTCAGGCGATCACTGAAGCTTTCTTT.

The chain carries TRBV13 and TRBJ2-5, with D unresolved. Germline lookup yields CDR1 PRHDT and CDR2 FYEKMQ (reference sequence). CDR3 length: 14 residues. V was cut by 1 base and J by 2 bases, with 8 bases left in between. CDR3 DNA: TGTGCCAGCAGCTTAGCTAGAACTCAAGAGACCCAGTACTTC. It yields the protein CASSLARTQETQYF.

This clone was recorded once. V is TRBV9 and J is TRBJ2-1; the match to TRBD1 covers 9 bases. This CDR3 spans 15 amino acids. V was pared by 4 bases and J by 2 bases, with 4 bases of the junction left unmatched. Germline CDR1 reads SGDLS; CDR2 reads YYNGEE. In DNA, the CDR3 is TGTGCCAGCAGCCCAAGACAGGGGGCCTACAATGAGCAGTTCTTC. This sequence encodes CASSPRQGAYNEQFF.

The gene calls are TRBV7-9 and TRBJ1-1; D uncertain. Per the germline V gene, CDR1 is SEHNR and CDR2 is FQNEAQ (reference sequence). The CDR3 runs to 16 residues. The V end was cut by 4 bases, the J end by 1 base, with 16 bases between. CDR3 in DNA: TGTGCCAGCAGCTGGGGAGGAGGCAGGAGGAACACTGAAGCTTTCTTT. It specifies CASSWGGGRRNTEAFF.

The chain has TRBV9 and TRBJ2-2, with TRBD1 identical over 8 bases. V lost 4 bases and J lost 1; bases outside the gene matches: 6. The CDR3 is 16 amino acids. Germline-derived CDR1 and CDR2 are SGDLS and YYNGEE. The CDR3 DNA is TGTGCCAGCAGCCTCACCGGGACAGGGAACACCGGGGAGCTGTTTTTT. The encoded protein is CASSLTGTGNTGELFF. The full variable domain, its missing parts supplied by reference TRBV9 and TRBJ2-2, is DSGVTQTPKHLITATGQRVTLRCSPRSGDLSVYWYQQSLDQGLQFLIQYYNGEERAKGNILERFSAQQFPDLHSELNLSSLELGDSALYFCASSLTGTGNTGELFFGEGSRLTVL.

This rearrangement joins TRBV19 to TRBJ1-2, with 10 nucleotides matching TRBD1. Germline V gives CDR1 LNHDA, CDR2 SQIVND (reference sequence). After removal of 4 bases from V and 4 bases from J, the junction contained 9 bases not matched to a gene. This CDR3 spans 16 amino acids. CDR3 protein: CASSKTTGTGVYGYTF. CDR3 DNA: TGTGCCAGTAGTAAGACCACCGGGACAGGGGTCTATGGCTACACCTTC.

This chain uses TRBV29-1 with TRBJ1-4, with 9 positions matching TRBD1. With V trimmed by 4 bases and J by 7 bases, 7 bases remained unmatched. This CDR3 region has 14 residues. Per germline, CDR1 SQVTM and CDR2 ANQGSEA. The CDR3 is CSVGPDRGPEKLFF. The CDR3 DNA sequence: TGCAGCGTTGGCCCGGACAGGGGCCCTGAAAAACTGTTTTTT.